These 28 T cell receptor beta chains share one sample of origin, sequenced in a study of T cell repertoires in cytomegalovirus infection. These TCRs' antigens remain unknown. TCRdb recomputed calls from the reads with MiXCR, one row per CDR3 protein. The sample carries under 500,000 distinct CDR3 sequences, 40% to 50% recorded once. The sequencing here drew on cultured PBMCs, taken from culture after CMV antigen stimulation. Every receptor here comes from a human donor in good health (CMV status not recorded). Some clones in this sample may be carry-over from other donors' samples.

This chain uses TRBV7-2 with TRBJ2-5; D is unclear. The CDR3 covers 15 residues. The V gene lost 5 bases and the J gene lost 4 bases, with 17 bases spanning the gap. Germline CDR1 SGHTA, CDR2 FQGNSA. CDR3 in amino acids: CASSLRGYLRETQYF. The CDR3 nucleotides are TGTGCCAGCAGCCTGAGAGGATACCTAAGAGAGACCCAGTACTTC.

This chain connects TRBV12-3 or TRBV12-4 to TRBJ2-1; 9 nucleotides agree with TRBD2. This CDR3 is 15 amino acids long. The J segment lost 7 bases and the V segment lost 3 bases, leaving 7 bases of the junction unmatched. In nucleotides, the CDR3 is TGTGCCAGCAGTTTGGGCGGGGGGGCCCCGAATGAGCAGTTCTTC. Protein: CASSLGGGAPNEQFF.

The CDR3 DNA reads as TGTGCCAGCAGCTTACAAAGGGTTTCCTACAATGAGCAGTTCTTC. It specifies CASSLQRVSYNEQFF. This rearrangement joins TRBV11-2 to TRBJ2-1, with no clear D. Germline CDR1 SGHAT, CDR2 FQNNGV. V gave up 2 bases and J gave up 1 base, with 9 bases separating them. The CDR3 totals 15 residues.

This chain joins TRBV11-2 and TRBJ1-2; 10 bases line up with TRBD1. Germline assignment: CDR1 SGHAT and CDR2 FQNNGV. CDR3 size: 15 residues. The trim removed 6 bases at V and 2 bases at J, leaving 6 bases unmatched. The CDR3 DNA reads TGTGCCAGCAGAAAACCGGGACAGGGGAACTATGGCTACACCTTC. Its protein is CASRKPGQGNYGYTF.

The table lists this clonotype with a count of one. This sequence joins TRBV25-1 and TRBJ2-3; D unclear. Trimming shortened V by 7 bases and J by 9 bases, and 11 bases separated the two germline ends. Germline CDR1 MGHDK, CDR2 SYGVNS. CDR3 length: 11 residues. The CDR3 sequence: CASTATGTQYF. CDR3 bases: TGTGCCAGCACAGCCACTGGGACGCAGTATTTT.

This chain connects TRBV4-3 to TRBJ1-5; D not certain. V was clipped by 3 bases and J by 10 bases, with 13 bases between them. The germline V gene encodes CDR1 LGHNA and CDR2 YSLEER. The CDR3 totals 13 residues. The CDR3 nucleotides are TGCGCCAGCAGCCATGGACGGATGTACCCCCAGCATTTT. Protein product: CASSHGRMYPQHF.

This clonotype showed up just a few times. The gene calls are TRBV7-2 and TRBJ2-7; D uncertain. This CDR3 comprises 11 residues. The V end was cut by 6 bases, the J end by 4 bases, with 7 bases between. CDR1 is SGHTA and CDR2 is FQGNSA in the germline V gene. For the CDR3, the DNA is TGTGCCAGCAGGCTCATATACGAGCAGTACTTC. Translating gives CASRLIYEQYF.

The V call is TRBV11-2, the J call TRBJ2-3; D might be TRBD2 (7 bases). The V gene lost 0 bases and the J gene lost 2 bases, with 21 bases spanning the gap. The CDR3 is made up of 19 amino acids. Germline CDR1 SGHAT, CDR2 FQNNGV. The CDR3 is CASSLDPGGPPYYTDTQYF. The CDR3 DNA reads TGTGCCAGCAGCTTAGATCCCGGGGGGCCGCCGTACTACACAGATACGCAGTATTTT.

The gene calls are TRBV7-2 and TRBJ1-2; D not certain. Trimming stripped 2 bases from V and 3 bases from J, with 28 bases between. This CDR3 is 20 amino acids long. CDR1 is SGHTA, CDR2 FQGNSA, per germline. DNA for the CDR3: TGTGCCAGCAGCTTATTTCTCCTGGAGACTCCGTCGCGGGGTGACTATGGCTACACCTTC. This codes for CASSLFLLETPSRGDYGYTF.

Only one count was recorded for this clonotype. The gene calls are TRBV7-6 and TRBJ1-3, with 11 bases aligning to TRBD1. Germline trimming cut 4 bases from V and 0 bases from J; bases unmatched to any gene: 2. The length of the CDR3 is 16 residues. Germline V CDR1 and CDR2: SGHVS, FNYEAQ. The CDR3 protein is CASSSGTGGSGNTIYF. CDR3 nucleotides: TGTGCCAGCAGCTCCGGGACAGGGGGCTCTGGAAACACCATATATTTT.

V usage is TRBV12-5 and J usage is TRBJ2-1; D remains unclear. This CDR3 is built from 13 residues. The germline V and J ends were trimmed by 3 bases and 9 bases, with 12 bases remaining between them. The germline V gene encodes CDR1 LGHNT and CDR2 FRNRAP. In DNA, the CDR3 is TGTGCTAGTGGTTTCGAACAGATGGGTGAGCAGTTCTTC. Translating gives CASGFEQMGEQFF.

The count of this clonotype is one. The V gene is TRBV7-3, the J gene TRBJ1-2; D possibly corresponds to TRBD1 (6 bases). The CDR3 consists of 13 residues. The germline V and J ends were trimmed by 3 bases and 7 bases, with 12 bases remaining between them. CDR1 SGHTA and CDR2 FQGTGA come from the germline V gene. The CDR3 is CASSFGNRVGYTF. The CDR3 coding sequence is TGTGCCAGCAGCTTCGGAAACAGGGTTGGCTACACCTTC.

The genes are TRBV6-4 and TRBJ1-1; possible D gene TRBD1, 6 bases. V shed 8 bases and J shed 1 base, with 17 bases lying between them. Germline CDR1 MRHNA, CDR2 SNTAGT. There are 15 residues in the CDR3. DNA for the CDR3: TGTGCCAGCTGGGGGGTACAGGGACCGAACACTGAAGCTTTCTTT. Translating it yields CASWGVQGPNTEAFF.

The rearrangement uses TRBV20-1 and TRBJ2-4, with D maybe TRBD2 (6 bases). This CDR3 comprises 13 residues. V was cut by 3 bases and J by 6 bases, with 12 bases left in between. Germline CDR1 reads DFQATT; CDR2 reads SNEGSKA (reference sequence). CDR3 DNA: TGCAGTGCTAGCCCAAGGAGGGCAAACATTCAGTACTTC. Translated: CSASPRRANIQYF.

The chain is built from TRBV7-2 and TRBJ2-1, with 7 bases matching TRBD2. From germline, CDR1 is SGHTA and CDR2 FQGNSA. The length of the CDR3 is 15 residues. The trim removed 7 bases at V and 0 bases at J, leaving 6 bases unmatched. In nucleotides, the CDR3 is TGTGCCAGCACCACGGGGGGTTTCTCCTACAATGAGCAGTTCTTC. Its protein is CASTTGGFSYNEQFF. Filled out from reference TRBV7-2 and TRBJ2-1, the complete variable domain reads GAGVSQSPSNKVTEKGKDVELRCDPISGHTALYWYRQSLGQGLEFLIYFQGNSAPDKSGLPSDRFSAERTGGSVSTLTIQRTQQEDSAVYLCASTTGGFSYNEQFFGPGTRLTVL.

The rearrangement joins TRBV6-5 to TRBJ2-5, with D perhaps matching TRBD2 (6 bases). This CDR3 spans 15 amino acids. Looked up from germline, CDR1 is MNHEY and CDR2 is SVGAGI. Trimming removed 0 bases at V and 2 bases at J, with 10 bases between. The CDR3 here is CASSYSTGVQETQYF. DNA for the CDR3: TGTGCCAGCAGTTACTCGACGGGGGTTCAAGAGACCCAGTACTTC.

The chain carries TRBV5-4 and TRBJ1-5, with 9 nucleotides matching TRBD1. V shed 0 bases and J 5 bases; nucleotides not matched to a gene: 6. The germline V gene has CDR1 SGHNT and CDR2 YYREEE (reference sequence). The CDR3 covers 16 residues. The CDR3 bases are TGTGCCAGCAGCTTGGGGGGGACAGGGCATGATCAGCCCCAGCATTTT. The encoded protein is CASSLGGTGHDQPQHF.

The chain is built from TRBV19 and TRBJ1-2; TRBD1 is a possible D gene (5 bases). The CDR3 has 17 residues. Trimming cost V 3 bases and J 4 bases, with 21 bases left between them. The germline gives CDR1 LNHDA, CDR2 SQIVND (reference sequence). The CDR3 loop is CASSIIGGGDGSYGYTF. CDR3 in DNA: TGTGCCAGTAGTATCATCGGCGGCGGGGACGGGAGCTATGGCTACACCTTC.

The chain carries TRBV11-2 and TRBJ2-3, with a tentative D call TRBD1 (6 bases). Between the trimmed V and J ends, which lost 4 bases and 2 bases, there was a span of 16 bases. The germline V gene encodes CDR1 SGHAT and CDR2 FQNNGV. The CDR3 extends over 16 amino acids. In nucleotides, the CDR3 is TGTGCCAGCAGCTCCAAGCCCGGACAGTTCACAGATACGCAGTATTTT. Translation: CASSSKPGQFTDTQYF.

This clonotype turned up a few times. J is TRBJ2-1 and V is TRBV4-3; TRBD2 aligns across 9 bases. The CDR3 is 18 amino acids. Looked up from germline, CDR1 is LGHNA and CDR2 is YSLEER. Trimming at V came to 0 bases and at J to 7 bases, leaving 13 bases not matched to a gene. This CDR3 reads CASSQETVTLAGWNEQFF. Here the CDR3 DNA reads TGCGCCAGCAGCCAAGAGACCGTTACGCTAGCGGGATGGAATGAGCAGTTCTTC.

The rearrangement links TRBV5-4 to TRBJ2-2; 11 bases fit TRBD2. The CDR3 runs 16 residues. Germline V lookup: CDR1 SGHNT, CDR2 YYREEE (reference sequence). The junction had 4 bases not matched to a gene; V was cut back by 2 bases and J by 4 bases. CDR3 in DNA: TGTGCCAGCAGCTTACTAGCGGGAGTAAGCACCGGGGAGCTGTTTTTT. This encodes CASSLLAGVSTGELFF.

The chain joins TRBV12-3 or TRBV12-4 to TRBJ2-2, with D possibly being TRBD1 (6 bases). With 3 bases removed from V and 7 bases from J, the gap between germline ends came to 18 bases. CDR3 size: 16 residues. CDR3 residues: CASSFWVQGRVGELFF. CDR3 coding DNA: TGTGCCAGCAGTTTTTGGGTACAGGGACGGGTCGGGGAGCTGTTTTTT.

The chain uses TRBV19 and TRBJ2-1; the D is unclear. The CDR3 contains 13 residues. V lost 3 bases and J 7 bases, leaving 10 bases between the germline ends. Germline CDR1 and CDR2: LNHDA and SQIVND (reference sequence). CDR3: CASSMRQLNEQFF. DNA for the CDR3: TGTGCCAGTAGTATGCGGCAATTGAATGAGCAGTTCTTC.

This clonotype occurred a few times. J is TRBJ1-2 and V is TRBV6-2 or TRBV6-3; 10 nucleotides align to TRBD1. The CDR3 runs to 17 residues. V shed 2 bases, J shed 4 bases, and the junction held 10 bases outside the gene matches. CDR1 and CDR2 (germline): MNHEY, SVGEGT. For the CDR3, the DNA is TGTGCCAGCAGTTACCCCAGACAGGGGGCTTATGCCTATGGCTACACCTTC. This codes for CASSYPRQGAYAYGYTF.

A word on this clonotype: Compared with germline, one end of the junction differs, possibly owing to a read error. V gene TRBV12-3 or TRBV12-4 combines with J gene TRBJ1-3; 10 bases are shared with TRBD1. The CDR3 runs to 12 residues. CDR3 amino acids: CASRGTGDWLDF. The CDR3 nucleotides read TGTGCCAGCAGAGGGACAGGGGACTGGTTGGATTTT.

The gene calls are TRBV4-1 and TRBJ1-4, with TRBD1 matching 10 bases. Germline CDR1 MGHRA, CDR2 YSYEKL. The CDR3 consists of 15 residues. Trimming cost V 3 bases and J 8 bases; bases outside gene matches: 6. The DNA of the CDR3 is TGCGCCAGCAGCCATACGACAGGGGGCCGGGAAAAACTGTTTTTT. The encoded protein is CASSHTTGGREKLFF.

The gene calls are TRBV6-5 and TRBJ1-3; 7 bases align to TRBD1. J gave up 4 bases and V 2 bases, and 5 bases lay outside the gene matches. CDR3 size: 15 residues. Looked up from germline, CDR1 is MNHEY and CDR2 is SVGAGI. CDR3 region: CASSYGPGQGNTIYF. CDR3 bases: TGTGCCAGCAGTTACGGACCGGGACAGGGAAACACCATATATTTT.

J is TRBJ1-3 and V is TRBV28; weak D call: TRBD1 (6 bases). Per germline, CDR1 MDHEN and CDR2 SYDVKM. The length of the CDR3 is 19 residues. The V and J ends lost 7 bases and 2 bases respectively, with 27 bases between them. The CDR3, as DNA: TGTGCCAGCACCCTGGCGGGGTTACGGAGTCGGGGGCCTGGAAACACCATATATTTT. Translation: CASTLAGLRSRGPGNTIYF.